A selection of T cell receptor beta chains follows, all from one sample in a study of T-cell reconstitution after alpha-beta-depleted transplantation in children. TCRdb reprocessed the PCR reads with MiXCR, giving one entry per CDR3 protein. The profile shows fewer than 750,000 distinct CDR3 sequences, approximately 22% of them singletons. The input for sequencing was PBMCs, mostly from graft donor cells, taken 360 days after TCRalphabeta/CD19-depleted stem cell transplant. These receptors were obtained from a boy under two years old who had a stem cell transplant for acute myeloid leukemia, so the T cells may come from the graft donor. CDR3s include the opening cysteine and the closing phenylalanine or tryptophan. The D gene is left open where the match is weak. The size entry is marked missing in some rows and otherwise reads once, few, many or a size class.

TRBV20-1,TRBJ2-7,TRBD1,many,TGCAGTGCTCTCCGGGACAGAACCTACGAGCAGTACTTC,CSALRDRTYEQYF
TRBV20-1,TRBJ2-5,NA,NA,TGCAGTGCTCTCGCTGGGACTTTCTCTTACTTC,CSALAGTFSYF
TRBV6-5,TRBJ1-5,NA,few,TGTGCCAGCAGTTACTCGGGGGGGGCATTTAGCAATCAGCCCCAGCATTTT,CASSYSGGAFSNQPQHF
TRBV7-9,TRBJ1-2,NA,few,TGTGCCAGCAGCTTAGGACAGACATCGAGGGTCTATGGCTACACCTTC,CASSLGQTSRVYGYTF
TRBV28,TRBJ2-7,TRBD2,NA,TGTGCCAGCAGTTTTGGAACTAGCGGGGGCCATCCCTACGAGCAGTACTTC,CASSFGTSGGHPYEQYF
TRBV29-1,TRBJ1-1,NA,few,TGCAGCGTTGTCGGAGGGTGGGACACTGAAGCTTTCTTT,CSVVGGWDTEAFF
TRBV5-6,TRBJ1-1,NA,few,TGTGCCAGCACCAGAACGGGACCCGGTAGGAACACTGAAGCTTTCTTT,CASTRTGPGRNTEAFF
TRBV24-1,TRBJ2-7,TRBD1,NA,TGTGCCACCAGTGGTCACGGGACAGAAAGTTACGAGCAGTACTTC,CATSGHGTESYEQYF
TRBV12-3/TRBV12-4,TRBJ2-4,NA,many,TGTGCCAGCAGTTTCCCGACAGCCAGTAACATTCAGTACTTC,CASSFPTASNIQYF
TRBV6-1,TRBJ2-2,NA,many,TGTGCCAGCGCGGAAAGGGAGGCGAGGGAGCTGTTTTTT,CASAEREARELFF
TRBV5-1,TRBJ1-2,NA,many,TGCGCCAGCAGCCTAGACCAAGCTAACTATGGCTACACCTTC,CASSLDQANYGYTF
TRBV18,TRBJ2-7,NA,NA,TGTGCCAGCTCACCAGAAGTGCGGTCTACGGCCTACGAGCAGTACTTC,CASSPEVRSTAYEQYF
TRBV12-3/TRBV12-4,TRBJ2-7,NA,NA,TGTGCCAGCAGTCTGCGGTATTCCTACAAGCAGTACTTC,CASSLRYSYKQYF
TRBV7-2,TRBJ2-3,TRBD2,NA,TGTGCCAGCAGCTTTAAATCGGGGGGAGATACGCAGTATTTT,CASSFKSGGDTQYF
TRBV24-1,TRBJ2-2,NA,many,TGTGCCGCGGGGGCCCGGGGGAAAACCGGGGAGCTGTTTTTT,CAAGARGKTGELFF
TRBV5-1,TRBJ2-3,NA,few,TGCGCCAGCAGCTTGGCCTTGGATGCCGGCACAGATACGCAGTATTTT,CASSLALDAGTDTQYF
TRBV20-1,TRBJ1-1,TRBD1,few,TGCAGTGCCCCTACGGGACAGGGGGTCGAGGCTTTCTTT,CSAPTGQGVEAFF
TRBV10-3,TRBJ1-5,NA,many,TGTGCCATCAGTGCGTTACAGGGTAATCAGCCCCAGCATTTT,CAISALQGNQPQHF
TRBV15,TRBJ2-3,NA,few,TGTGCCACCAGCAGAGAGGTCGAAGGGGTCCGGTATTTT,CATSREVEGVRYF
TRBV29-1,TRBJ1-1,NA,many,TGCAGCGTTGAGGGGGGGACTGAAGCTTTCTTT,CSVEGGTEAFF
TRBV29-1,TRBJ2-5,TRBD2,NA,TGCAGCGCACCAGGGACTAGCGGGGGGGCAGAGACCCAGTACTTC,CSAPGTSGGAETQYF
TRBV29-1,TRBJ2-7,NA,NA,TGCAGCGTTGGGGGCGGCGAGCAGTACTTC,CSVGGGEQYF
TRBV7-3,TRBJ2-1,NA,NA,TGTGCCAGCAGCGAAAGTCTGTACAATGAGCAGTTCTTC,CASSESLYNEQFF
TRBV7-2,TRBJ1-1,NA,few,TGTGCCAGCAGCCCCTCGGTTGACACTGAAGCTTTCTTT,CASSPSVDTEAFF
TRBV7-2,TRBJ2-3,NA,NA,TGTGCCAGCAGCAAAAAAGGAAGCACAGATACGCAGTATTTT,CASSKKGSTDTQYF
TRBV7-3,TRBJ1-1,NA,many,TGTGCCAGCAGCCCCGGACAGTGGGACACTGAAGCTTTCTTT,CASSPGQWDTEAFF
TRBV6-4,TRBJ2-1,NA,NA,TGTGCCAGCACTGGTACAGGGAGCTCCTACAATGAGCAGTTCTTC,CASTGTGSSYNEQFF
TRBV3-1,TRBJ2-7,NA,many,TGTGCCAGCAGCGGTGGGGCGAGAGGGGTCCACGAGCAGTACTTC,CASSGGARGVHEQYF
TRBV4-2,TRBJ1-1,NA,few,TGTGCCAGCAGCCGGGTCTACTACAGGACAACCGACACTGAAGCTTTCTTT,CASSRVYYRTTDTEAFF
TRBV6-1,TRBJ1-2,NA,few,TGTGCCAGCAGTCCCAGGCACGGGAGCTATGGCTACACCTTC,CASSPRHGSYGYTF
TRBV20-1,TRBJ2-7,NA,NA,TGCAGTGCTTTAGGGCACTTTCACTACGAGCAGTACTTC,CSALGHFHYEQYF
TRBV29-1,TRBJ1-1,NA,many,TGCAGCGTTGAAGGACACCTCCAAAACACTGAAGCTTTCTTT,CSVEGHLQNTEAFF
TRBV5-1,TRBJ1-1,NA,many,TGCGCCAGCAGCTTAAGAGGCAGCCTTATGAACACTGAAGCTTTCTTT,CASSLRGSLMNTEAFF
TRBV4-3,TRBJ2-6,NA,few,TGCGCCAGCAGCCAAATCAGCGGTTCGGCCCCTGGGGCCAACGTCCTGACTTTC,CASSQISGSAPGANVLTF
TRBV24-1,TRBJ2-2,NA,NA,TGTGCCACCAGTGATTTACTTGGCACTTCGAACACCGGGGAGCTGTTTTTT,CATSDLLGTSNTGELFF
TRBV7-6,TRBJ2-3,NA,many,TGTGCCAGCAGCTTAGGTGGATTCACAGATACGCAGTATTTT,CASSLGGFTDTQYF
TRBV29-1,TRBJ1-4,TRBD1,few,TGCAGCGCCAAGGGACAGGGCGCCGAAAAACTGTTTTTT,CSAKGQGAEKLFF
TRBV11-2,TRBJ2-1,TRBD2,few,TGTGCCAGCAGCTTAGATGCTTCAGGGAGGGGCTCCTACAATGAGCAGTTCTTC,CASSLDASGRGSYNEQFF
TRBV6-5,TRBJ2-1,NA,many,TGTGCCAGCAGTTTCCGGGCCCCTGAGGTCAATGAGCAGTTCTTC,CASSFRAPEVNEQFF
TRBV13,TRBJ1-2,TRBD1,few,TGTGCCAGCGGTGGGACAGGGCGAGGCTACACCTTC,CASGGTGRGYTF
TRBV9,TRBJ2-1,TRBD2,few,TGTGCCAGCAGCGTAGGAGGCGGGGGACCCAATGAGCAGTTCTTC,CASSVGGGGPNEQFF
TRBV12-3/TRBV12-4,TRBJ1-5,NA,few,TGTGCCAGCAGTTTAGGGGCAGGGGCCAATCAGCCCCAGCATTTT,CASSLGAGANQPQHF
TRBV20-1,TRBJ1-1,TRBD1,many,TGCAGTGCTAGAAAGACAGGGAGGGTTAACACTGAAGCTTTCTTT,CSARKTGRVNTEAFF
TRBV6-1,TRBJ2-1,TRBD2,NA,TGTGCCAGCAGGGCAGTAAGCGGGGGGGTACGTGAGCAGTTCTTC,CASRAVSGGVREQFF
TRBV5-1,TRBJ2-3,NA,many,TGCGCCAGCAGTTATGATTGGGGAGATACGCAGTATTTT,CASSYDWGDTQYF
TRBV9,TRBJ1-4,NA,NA,TGTGCCAGCAGCGCCGGACCTCAAGCTAATGAAAAACTGTTTTTT,CASSAGPQANEKLFF
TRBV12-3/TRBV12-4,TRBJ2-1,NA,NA,TGTGCCAGCAGCATTTGGAGCTCCTACAATGAGCAGTTCTTC,CASSIWSSYNEQFF
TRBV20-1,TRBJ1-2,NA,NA,TGCAGTGCTAGTGAGCAGGGGCCCTATGGCTACACCTTC,CSASEQGPYGYTF
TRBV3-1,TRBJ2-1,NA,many,TGTGCCAGCAGCCAAGCGCCCAGTTCGATCTACAATGAGCAGTTCTTC,CASSQAPSSIYNEQFF
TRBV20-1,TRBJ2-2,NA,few,TGCAGTACTCGTCGTTGGTCACCCAACACCGGGGAGCTGTTTTTT,CSTRRWSPNTGELFF
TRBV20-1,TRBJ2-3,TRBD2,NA,TGCAGTGCTAGAGCAGGTAGCGGGGTCACAGATACGCAGTATTTT,CSARAGSGVTDTQYF
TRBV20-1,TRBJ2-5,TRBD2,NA,TGCAGTGCCGAGCGGGGGCGGGAGACCCAGTACTTC,CSAERGRETQYF
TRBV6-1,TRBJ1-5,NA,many,TGTGCCAGCAGTGGGACGCTTAATCAGCCCCAGCATTTT,CASSGTLNQPQHF
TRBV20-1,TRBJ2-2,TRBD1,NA,TGCAGTGCTAGAGATTTGGGACAGGGGACCGGGGAGCTGTTTTTT,CSARDLGQGTGELFF
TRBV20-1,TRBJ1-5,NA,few,TGCAGTGCTAGAGATCTGAATTTGAGCAATCAGCCCCAGCATTTT,CSARDLNLSNQPQHF